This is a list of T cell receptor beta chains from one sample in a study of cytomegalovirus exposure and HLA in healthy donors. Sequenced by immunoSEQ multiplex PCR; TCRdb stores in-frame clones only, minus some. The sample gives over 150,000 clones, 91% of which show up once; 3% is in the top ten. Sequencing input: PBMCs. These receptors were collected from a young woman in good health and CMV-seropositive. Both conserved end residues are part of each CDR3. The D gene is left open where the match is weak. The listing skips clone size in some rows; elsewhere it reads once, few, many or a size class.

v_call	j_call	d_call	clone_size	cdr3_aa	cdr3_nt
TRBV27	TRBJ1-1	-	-	CASSLAPDKNTEAFF	TGTGCCAGCAGTTTAGCTCCAGACAAGAACACTGAAGCTTTCTTT
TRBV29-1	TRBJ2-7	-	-	CSVGTPGLYYEQYF	TGCAGCGTTGGGACACCGGGACTCTACTACGAGCAGTACTTC
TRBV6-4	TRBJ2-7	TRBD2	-	CASSDEEAGFSYEQYF	TGTGCCAGCAGTGACGAGGAAGCGGGGTTCTCCTACGAGCAGTACTTC
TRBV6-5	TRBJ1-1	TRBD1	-	CASSWTGSLDTEAFF	TGTGCCAGCAGTTGGACAGGGTCTTTGGACACTGAAGCTTTCTTT
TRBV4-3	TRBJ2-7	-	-	CASSQDKDSSYEQYF	TGCGCCAGCAGCCAAGATAAGGACTCTTCCTACGAGCAGTACTTC
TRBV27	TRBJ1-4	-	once	CASSPYPRVGREEKLFF	TGTGCCAGCAGTCCGTACCCTCGAGTGGGGCGGGAAGAAAAACTGTTTTTT
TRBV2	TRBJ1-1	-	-	CASNPQGGGTEAFF	TGTGCCAGCAACCCCCAGGGAGGCGGGACTGAAGCTTTCTTT
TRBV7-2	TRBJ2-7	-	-	CASRNHPAGPYEQYF	TGTGCCAGCAGAAATCACCCGGCGGGCCCCTACGAGCAGTACTTC
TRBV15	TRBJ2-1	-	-	CATSGGLRAFRDEQFF	TGTGCCACCAGCGGCGGACTTAGAGCCTTTCGGGATGAGCAGTTCTTC
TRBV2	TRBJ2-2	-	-	CASSEFVEIEDKTGELFF	TGTGCCAGCAGTGAATTTGTCGAAATCGAAGACAAAACCGGGGAGCTGTTTTTT
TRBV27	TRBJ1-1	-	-	CASRVRVANTEAFF	TGTGCCAGTCGTGTGCGGGTAGCAAACACTGAAGCTTTCTTT
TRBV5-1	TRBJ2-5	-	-	CASRWRGSGETQYF	TGCGCCAGCAGATGGCGTGGGTCCGGGGAGACCCAGTACTTC
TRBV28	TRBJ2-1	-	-	CASSLIGGLGYNEQFF	TGTGCCAGCAGTTTAATAGGAGGGCTGGGCTACAATGAGCAGTTCTTC
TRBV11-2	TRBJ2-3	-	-	CASSLDWKGSNFDTQYF	TGTGCCAGCAGCTTAGATTGGAAGGGGTCGAATTTCGATACGCAGTATTTT
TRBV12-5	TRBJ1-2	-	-	CASGFLREQGYGYTF	TGTGCTAGTGGTTTCCTCCGGGAACAGGGTTATGGCTACACCTTC
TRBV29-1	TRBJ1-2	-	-	CSAPQGIYGYTF	TGCAGCGCGCCTCAGGGAATCTATGGCTACACCTTC
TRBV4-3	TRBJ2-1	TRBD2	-	CASSQDTSGGYNEQFF	TGCGCCAGCAGCCAAGATACTAGCGGGGGTTACAATGAGCAGTTCTTC
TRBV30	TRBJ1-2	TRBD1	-	CAWSRQGDTF	TGTGCCTGGAGTAGACAGGGTGACACCTTC
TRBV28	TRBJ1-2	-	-	CASSSRAGYGYTF	TGTGCCAGCAGTTCCAGGGCTGGCTATGGCTACACCTTC
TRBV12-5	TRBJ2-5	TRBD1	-	CASGLWDRGWGETQYF	TGTGCTAGTGGTTTATGGGACAGGGGTTGGGGGGAGACCCAGTACTTC
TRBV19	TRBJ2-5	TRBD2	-	CASSIVGLAEGRETQYF	TGTGCCAGTAGTATTGTGGGACTAGCGGAGGGGAGAGAGACCCAGTACTTC
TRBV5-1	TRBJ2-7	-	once	CASRRPGGPYEQYF	TGCGCCAGCAGACGCCCCGGGGGGCCCTACGAGCAGTACTTC